This T cell receptor beta chain derives from a study of T cells in Graves' hyperthyroidism and ophthalmopathy. Stable disease denoted Graves' hyperthyroidism without ophthalmopathy progression within 18 months. The study, taken as a whole, reports: Stable hyperthyroidism was separated from ophthalmopathy by a model based on 13 V-J features. Ophthalmopathy was predicted by the model a median of about 6.5 months ahead of onset. Most thyroid clonotypes expanded above 0.001 were also detected in blood.

Many counts were recorded for this clonotype. The antigen is not known. Amplification of TCR beta CDR3 regions used RNA as the template. The primer set for the first-round RT-PCR of the TCR CDR3 was HTBI. TCRdb fed the multiplex PCR reads into MiXCR, producing one record per CDR3 protein. In the table there are more than 450,000 distinct CDR3 sequences, approximately 14% of which are singletons. Sequencing used blood. This sequence was found in a woman in her forties with Graves' hyperthyroidism.

CDR3 nucleotide sequence: TGTGCCAGCAGCCCTTGGACTAACCAAGAGACCCAGTACTTC. It translates to CASSPWTNQETQYF. The chain joins TRBV3-1 to TRBJ2-5; D perhaps matches TRBD2 (6 bases). V was shortened by 4 bases and J by 0 bases, with 9 bases between the two germline ends. Germline CDR1 is LGHDT and CDR2 is YNNKEL (reference sequence). The CDR3 loop spans 14 amino acids.